This T cell receptor (beta chain) came from a study of T cell responses to AZD1222 COVID-19 vaccine. Turning to the study itself: Second-dose groups at about 4 or about 12 weeks were pooled.

Study-wide results and caveats: Repertoires were sampled only after the peak T cell response. Close to half of spike-specific TCRs reportedly recognize unmutated variant regions. Among AZD1222 vaccinees, only six or seven were seropositive at baseline.

As for this clone: Its antigen is as yet unknown.

This CDR3 spans 17 amino acids. CDR1 and CDR2 from the germline V gene are SGHDT and YYEEEE. After removal of 0 bases from V and 4 bases from J, the junction contained 6 bases not matched to a gene. Profiled with immunoSEQ multiplex PCR; TCRdb holds only in-frame clones, not every one. Of tens of thousands of clones listed, about 88% are singletons. The chain uses TRBV5-6 and TRBJ2-2; 10 bases line up with TRBD1. The source was peripheral blood, collected on day 0 of AZD1222 vaccination. The sequence was collected from an adult in good health. CDR3 nucleotides: TGTGCCAGCAGCTTGGGACCCCGGGACAGGGGCACCGGGGAGCTGTTTTTT. This translates into CASSLGPRDRGTGELFF. The whole variable domain, remainder taken from reference TRBV5-6 and TRBJ2-2, is DAGVTQSPTHLIKTRGQQVTLRCSPKSGHDTVSWYQQALGQGPQFIFQYYEEEERQRGNFPDRFSGHQFPNYSSELNVNALLLGDSALYLCASSLGPRDRGTGELFFGEGSRLTVL.